This T cell receptor (beta chain) is from a study of T cell clonotyping in hematopoietic cell transplantation. Study-level points and caveats: At the given depth, recipient repertoires were over 97% de novo clonotypes.

Points on this clone: Its cognate antigen is unknown.

Some clones are missing from TCRdb's copy, which holds only in-frame ones; the method was immunoSEQ multiplex PCR. The table shows 6,000 to 9,000 clones, with 70% to 90% occurring only once. This receptor was taken from a female patient aged 50 to 65 who had an allogeneic stem cell transplant from an unrelated donor, so the T cells may come from the graft donor. Some clones in this sample may be carry-over from other donors' samples. Sample: PBMCs, taken 30 days after allogeneic stem cell transplant.

The CDR3 sequence is CASSLSRGSDTQYF. Written as DNA, the CDR3 is TGTGCCAGCAGCTTAAGTAGGGGTTCAGATACGCAGTATTTT. The chain carries TRBV11-3 and TRBJ2-3; possibly TRBD1 for D (5 bases). This CDR3 has 14 amino acids. Germline CDR1 SGHNT, CDR2 YENEEA. V gave up 2 bases and J gave up 4 bases, with 10 bases separating them.